Listed here are 6 T cell receptor beta chains from one sample, sequenced in a study of blood T cell repertoires in COVID-19. Measured with immunoSEQ multiplex PCR; TCRdb has only the in-frame clones, and not every one. The data hold about 220,000 clones, with around 85% observed a single time. What was sequenced was PBMCs or T cells enriched from blood (not recorded which). The receptors here all came from a woman aged 35 to 49 with acute COVID-19.

This clone showed up just a few times. The chain has TRBV7-2 and TRBJ1-1; D gene uncertain. CDR1 and CDR2 from the germline V gene are SGHTA and FQGNSA. V lost 0 bases to trimming and J lost 0 bases, with 8 bases between them. The CDR3 is 15 residues long. The CDR3 region has the DNA TGTGCCAGCAGCTTAGCGCAGTCTTTGAACACTGAAGCTTTCTTT. It encodes CASSLAQSLNTEAFF.

The chain joins TRBV2 to TRBJ1-1; D unclear. Germline V gives CDR1 SNHLY, CDR2 FYNNEI. The ends were cut back, 7 bases at V and 0 bases at J, with 9 bases in the middle. This CDR3 is built from 13 residues. DNA of the CDR3: TGTGCCAGCAACCGGGATTTGAACACTGAAGCTTTCTTT. This sequence encodes CASNRDLNTEAFF.

The chain combines TRBV6-2 or TRBV6-3 with TRBJ1-5, with TRBD1 identical over 7 bases. The junction had 7 bases not matched to a gene; V was cut back by 5 bases and J by 0 bases. This CDR3 spans 16 amino acids. Germline values: CDR1 MNHEY, CDR2 SVGEGT. The CDR3 is CASSPGTAYSNQPQHF. In DNA form, the CDR3 reads TGTGCCAGCAGTCCAGGGACAGCATATAGCAATCAGCCCCAGCATTTT.

Of note for this clone: Distinct nucleotide sequences in the sample also encode this CDR3. The CDR3 loop is CASSYSQGNYGYTF. The DNA for the CDR3 is TGTGCCAGCAGTTACTCACAGGGAAACTATGGCTACACCTTC. The gene calls are TRBV6-5 and TRBJ1-2; maybe TRBD1 (6 bases). The germline CDR1 and CDR2 sequences are MNHEY and SVGAGI. The CDR3 is 14 residues long. Between the trimmed V and J ends, which lost 0 bases and 2 bases, there was a span of 7 bases.

The gene calls are TRBV2 and TRBJ2-7, with 7 bases lining up with TRBD1. V was clipped by 3 bases and J by 6 bases; unmatched bases: 11. The V gene's germline CDR1 is SNHLY and CDR2 FYNNEI. This CDR3 region has 15 residues. The CDR3 loop reads CASSERGQAASEQYF. The CDR3 DNA sequence: TGTGCCAGCAGTGAGAGGGGGCAGGCCGCCTCCGAGCAGTACTTC.

This clone has a handful of counts. V usage is TRBV6-4 and J usage is TRBJ2-6, with D possibly TRBD2 on 6 matching bases. CDR3 length: 16 amino acids. Germline lookup yields CDR1 MRHNA and CDR2 SNTAGT. The ends were cut back, 3 bases at V and 3 bases at J, with 12 bases in the middle. The CDR3 DNA sequence: TGTGCCAGCAGTGAGGGCTGGCGGGATGGGGCCAACGTCCTGACTTTC. Translated, it gives CASSEGWRDGANVLTF.